These 20 T cell receptor beta chains were sequenced from one sample in a study of control samples from healthy donors and cancer patients. Repertoires were generated with immunoSEQ multiplex PCR, while TCRdb's copy carries only in-frame clones and drops some. This sample has around 110,000 clones; roughly nine tenths occur once, and the top ten carry about 1%. What was sequenced was PBMCs. These receptors originate from a woman aged 45-65 years with colorectal cancer.

Turning to this clone: At the DNA level, this CDR3 is encoded by other sequences in the same sample as well. The rearrangement joins TRBV6-1 to TRBJ1-2, with D uncertain. CDR1 is MNHNS and CDR2 is SASEGT in the germline V gene. V lost 3 bases to trimming and J lost 4 bases, with 3 bases between them. This CDR3 is built from 11 residues. This CDR3 reads CASSEGYGYTF. CDR3 coding DNA: TGTGCCAGCAGTGAGGGCTATGGCTACACCTTC.

The chain has TRBV7-9 and TRBJ2-2; the D is unclear. CDR1 is SEHNR, CDR2 FQNEAQ, per germline (reference sequence). The ends were cut back, 3 bases at V and 4 bases at J, with 6 bases in the middle. The CDR3 spans 13 residues. CDR3: CASSFHGTGELFF. CDR3 nucleotide sequence: TGTGCCAGCAGCTTCCACGGCACCGGGGAGCTGTTTTTT.

This chain joins TRBV5-1 and TRBJ1-2, with TRBD1 matching over 12 bases. V was clipped by 1 base and J by 0 bases; unmatched bases: 4. Germline V lookup: CDR1 SGHRS, CDR2 YFSETQ. The CDR3 has 17 amino acids. The CDR3 region has the DNA TGCGCCAGCAGCTTGCTGGGACAGGGGGCCCCTAACTATGGCTACACCTTC. Encoded protein: CASSLLGQGAPNYGYTF. The full variable domain, its missing parts supplied by reference TRBV5-1 and TRBJ1-2, is KAGVTQTPRYLIKTRGQQVTLSCSPISGHRSVSWYQQTPGQGLQFLFEYFSETQRNKGNFPGRFSGRQFSNSRSEMNVSTLELGDSALYLCASSLLGQGAPNYGYTFGSGTRLTVV.

V and J are TRBV27 and TRBJ2-3; 7 nucleotides agree with TRBD2. The CDR3 loop spans 16 amino acids. CDR1 is MNHEY and CDR2 is SMNVEV in the germline V gene (reference sequence). The V and J ends lost 6 bases and 4 bases, in that order; junction bases with no gene match: 13. The chain's CDR3 is CASSPRISGSADTQYF. CDR3 sequence (DNA): TGTGCCAGCAGCCCAAGAATTAGCGGGTCGGCAGATACGCAGTATTTT.

This chain connects TRBV3-1 (or the pseudogene TRBV3-2) to TRBJ2-1; 11 nucleotides match TRBD2. J gave up 5 bases and V 1 base, and 1 base lay outside the gene matches. In germline, CDR1 is LGHDT, CDR2 YNNKEL (reference sequence). The CDR3 runs to 15 residues. CDR3 coding DNA: TGTGCCAGCAGCCAAGGACTAGCGGGGAACAATGAGCAGTTCTTC. Its translation is CASSQGLAGNNEQFF.

The chain carries TRBV27 and TRBJ2-3, with D uncertain. The CDR3 spans 15 residues. Germline lookup yields CDR1 MNHEY and CDR2 SMNVEV (reference sequence). Trimming stripped 2 bases from V and 2 bases from J, with 11 bases between. The CDR3 region has the DNA TGTGCCAGCAGTTTACGCTGGAAGACCACAGATACGCAGTATTTT. Translated, it gives CASSLRWKTTDTQYF.

The chain recombines TRBV5-1 with TRBJ2-2, with 11 bases matching TRBD2. Germline-derived CDR1 and CDR2 are SGHRS and YFSETQ. The CDR3 totals 18 residues. After removal of 3 bases from V and 2 bases from J, the junction contained 9 bases not matched to a gene. CDR3 amino acids: CASSWGTSGRPNTGELFF. For the CDR3, the DNA is TGCGCCAGCAGCTGGGGGACTAGCGGCAGACCAAACACCGGGGAGCTGTTTTTT.

J is TRBJ2-7 and V is TRBV29-1; D perhaps matches TRBD2 (6 bases). The germline V gene encodes CDR1 SQVTM and CDR2 ANQGSEA. The CDR3 consists of 14 residues. V lost 6 bases and J lost 1, with 16 bases in between. The CDR3 nucleotides read TGCAGCGTCCGCGGGACTTTAGAGTCCTACGAGCAGTACTTC. Encoded protein: CSVRGTLESYEQYF.

The chain employs TRBV5-4 and TRBJ1-1, with D hard to call. Germline assignment: CDR1 SGHNT and CDR2 YYREEE (reference sequence). Trimming removed 4 bases from V and 2 bases from J, with 9 bases in between. The CDR3 is 13 amino acids. The CDR3 region has the DNA TGTGCCAGCAGCCGGGGTAGTAACACTGAAGCTTTCTTT. Translating it yields CASSRGSNTEAFF. The full variable domain, with the rest looked up from reference TRBV5-4 and TRBJ1-1, is ETGVTQSPTHLIKTRGQQVTLRCSSQSGHNTVSWYQQALGQGPQFIFQYYREEENGRGNFPPRFSGLQFPNYSSELNVNALELDDSALYLCASSRGSNTEAFFGQGTRLTVV.

This sequence joins TRBV5-6 and TRBJ1-5; 7 nucleotides align to TRBD1. The length of the CDR3 is 17 residues. Germline CDR1 reads SGHDT; CDR2 reads YYEEEE. The V gene end was trimmed by 0 bases and the J gene end by 6 bases; junction bases not matched to a gene: 12. CDR3 protein: CASSLGTGVVRGQPQHF. Written as DNA, the CDR3 is TGTGCCAGCAGCTTGGGTACAGGGGTAGTCCGAGGTCAGCCCCAGCATTTT.

The rearrangement links TRBV28 to TRBJ2-7; no definite D call. Between the trimmed V and J ends, which lost 8 bases and 7 bases, there was a span of 12 bases. CDR1 and CDR2 (germline): MDHEN, SYDVKM. The CDR3 totals 11 residues. CDR3 sequence (DNA): TGTGCCAGCGGCACCTGGTGGGAGCAGTACTTC. The encoded protein is CASGTWWEQYF.

This clone appeared once. The chain couples TRBV30 to TRBJ1-6, with D tentatively TRBD1 (5 bases). CDR1 and CDR2 (germline): GTSNPN, SVGIG (reference sequence). The CDR3 covers 15 residues. V was clipped by 2 bases and J by 8 bases, with 16 bases between them. CDR3 in DNA: TGTGCCTGGAGTCCCTCTCTAAGGGGCGATTCACCCCTCCACTTT. Translated: CAWSPSLRGDSPLHF.

V usage is TRBV29-1 and J usage is TRBJ2-3; no clear D gene. The V and J ends lost 6 bases and 1 base respectively, with 23 bases between them. The germline CDR1 and CDR2 sequences are SQVTM and ANQGSEA. This CDR3 comprises 17 residues. The CDR3 loop reads CSVVPEFARLGTDTQYF. In DNA, the CDR3 is TGCAGCGTCGTCCCGGAGTTCGCCAGACTCGGCACAGATACGCAGTATTTT.

The V call is TRBV28, the J call TRBJ1-3; D perhaps matches TRBD1 (6 bases). Trimming removed 2 bases from V and 8 bases from J, with 13 bases in between. The CDR3 spans 14 residues. The V gene's germline CDR1 is MDHEN and CDR2 SYDVKM. DNA of the CDR3: TGTGCCAGCAGTTTAGCTTGGGGGCTGGACACCATATATTTT. This gives the protein CASSLAWGLDTIYF.

This chain connects TRBV27 to TRBJ2-7, with D perhaps TRBD1 or TRBD2 (5 bases each). Trimming removed 8 bases at V and 4 bases at J, with 15 bases between. This CDR3 region has 13 residues. Germline loops: CDR1 MNHEY, CDR2 SMNVEV (reference sequence). CDR3 in DNA: TGTGCCAGCGGAAAAGGGGAGAGATACGAGCAGTACTTC. It translates to CASGKGERYEQYF.

This clone was detected a few times. The CDR3 region has the DNA TGCGCCAGCAGGGAGACAGATTATGGCTACACCTTC. This codes for CASRETDYGYTF. V and J are TRBV5-1 and TRBJ1-2, with D possibly being TRBD1 (5 bases). Trimming took off 5 bases at V and 5 bases at J, with 10 bases between the two ends. Germline V gene data show CDR1 as SGHRS and CDR2 as YFSETQ. The CDR3 contains 12 residues.

The chain is built from TRBV19 and TRBJ2-4; D gene unclear. This CDR3 comprises 15 residues. The V end was cut by 10 bases, the J end by 6 bases, with 22 bases between. Germline V gene data show CDR1 as LNHDA and CDR2 as SQIVND (reference sequence). CDR3 sequence reads: CATTEGNSWGNIQYF. As DNA, the CDR3 is TGTGCCACCACCGAAGGGAATAGCTGGGGAAACATTCAGTACTTC.

The V gene is TRBV30, the J gene TRBJ2-7, with 10 bases fitting TRBD1. V lost 0 bases, J lost 3 bases, and 8 bases stayed unmatched. There are 16 residues in the CDR3. Germline assignment: CDR1 GTSNPN and CDR2 SVGIG (reference sequence). The CDR3 region is CAWSVPPGQGSYEQYF. The CDR3 DNA is TGTGCCTGGAGTGTACCCCCGGGACAGGGGAGCTACGAGCAGTACTTC. Combining the CDR3 with reference TRBV30 and TRBJ2-7 gives the whole variable domain SQTIHQWPATLVQPVGSPLSLECTVEGTSNPNLYWYRQAAGRGLQLLFYSVGIGQISSEVPQNLSASRPQDRQFILSSKKLLLSDSGFYLCAWSVPPGQGSYEQYFGPGTRLTVT.

The genes are TRBV28 and TRBJ2-7; 12 bases match TRBD2. The CDR3 totals 16 residues. Losses at the gene ends were 6 bases for V and 4 bases for J; bases not matched to a gene: 10. Germline lookup yields CDR1 MDHEN and CDR2 SYDVKM. CDR3 in amino acids: CASSRMKTSGRYEQYF. DNA of the CDR3: TGTGCCAGCAGCCGGATGAAGACTAGCGGGAGATACGAGCAGTACTTC.

The chain has TRBV28 and TRBJ1-2, with D tentatively TRBD1 (6 bases). The germline CDR1 and CDR2 sequences are MDHEN and SYDVKM. The CDR3 runs 15 residues. V was shortened by 4 bases and J by 0 bases, with 12 bases between the two germline ends. The CDR3 spells CASSWGHGANYGYTF. CDR3 sequence (DNA): TGTGCCAGCAGTTGGGGGCACGGAGCTAACTATGGCTACACCTTC.